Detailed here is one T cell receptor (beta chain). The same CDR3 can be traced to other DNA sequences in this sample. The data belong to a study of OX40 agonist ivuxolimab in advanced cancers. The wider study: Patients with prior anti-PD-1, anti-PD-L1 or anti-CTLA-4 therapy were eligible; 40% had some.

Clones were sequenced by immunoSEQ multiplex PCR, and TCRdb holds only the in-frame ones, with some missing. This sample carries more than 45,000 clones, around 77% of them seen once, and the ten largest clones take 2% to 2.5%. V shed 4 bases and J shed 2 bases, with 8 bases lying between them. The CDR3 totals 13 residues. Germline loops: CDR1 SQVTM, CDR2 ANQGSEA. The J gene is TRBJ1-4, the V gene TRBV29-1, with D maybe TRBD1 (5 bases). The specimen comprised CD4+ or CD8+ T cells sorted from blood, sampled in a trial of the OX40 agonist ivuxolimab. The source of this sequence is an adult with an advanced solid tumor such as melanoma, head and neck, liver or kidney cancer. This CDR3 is CSVVGGTNEKLFF. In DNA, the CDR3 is TGCAGCGTTGTGGGGGGTACTAATGAAAAACTGTTTTTT.